This T cell receptor beta chain was sequenced for a study of shared clonotypes between healthy human individuals. Overall study results and limits: A small donor pool kept down the genetic and exposure-history diversity that was represented.

Naive CD8 cells, CD45RO-negative and positively selected for CCR7, excluded terminally differentiated effector memory CD45RA+ cells. Only Caucasian adults living in Nashville, Tennessee served as donors. The table lists this clone with a count of one. Its specificity is unknown. Germline assignment: CDR1 MDHEN and CDR2 SYDVKM. The length of the CDR3 is 15 residues. Unmatched junction bases numbered 14, after V lost 6 bases and J lost 7 bases. The assay was immunoSEQ multiplex PCR, and TCRdb's table has in-frame clones only and misses some. The repertoire includes about 700,000 clones, roughly nine tenths of them detected once, and about 24% sits in the top ten.

The rearrangement uses TRBV28 and TRBJ2-7, with 8 bases fitting TRBD1. This receptor was obtained from a man aged 25 to 40 in good health. Sequences were obtained from naive CD8+ T cells sorted from blood. CDR3 region: CASRQGGVRAGEQYF. The CDR3 DNA sequence: TGTGCCAGCAGACAGGGGGGCGTCCGGGCGGGAGAGCAGTACTTC. Filled out from reference TRBV28 and TRBJ2-7, the complete variable domain reads DVKVTQSSRYLVKRTGEKVFLECVQDMDHENMFWYRQDPGLGLRLIYFSYDVKMKEKGDIPEGYSVSREKKERFSLILESASTNQTSMYLCASRQGGVRAGEQYFGPGTRLTVT.